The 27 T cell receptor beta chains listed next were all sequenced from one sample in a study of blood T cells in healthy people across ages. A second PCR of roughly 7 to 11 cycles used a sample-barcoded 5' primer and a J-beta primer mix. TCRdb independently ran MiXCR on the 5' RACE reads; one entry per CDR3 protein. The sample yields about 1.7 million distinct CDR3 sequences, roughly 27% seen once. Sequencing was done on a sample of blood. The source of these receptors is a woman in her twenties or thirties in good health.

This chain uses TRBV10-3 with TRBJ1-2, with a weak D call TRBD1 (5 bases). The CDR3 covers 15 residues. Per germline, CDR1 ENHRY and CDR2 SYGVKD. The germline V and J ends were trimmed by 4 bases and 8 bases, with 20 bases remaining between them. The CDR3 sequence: CAISGAVAGCNGYTF. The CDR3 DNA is TGTGCCATCAGTGGAGCGGTGGCAGGGTGTAACGGCTACACCTTC.

The CDR3 loop is CASSFSRGLSYNEQFF. The CDR3, as DNA: TGTGCCAGCAGCTTCTCCAGGGGGCTATCCTACAATGAGCAGTTCTTC. The J gene is TRBJ2-1, the V gene TRBV11-2; 8 bases map to TRBD1. This CDR3 region has 16 residues. Unmatched junction bases numbered 5, after V lost 3 bases and J lost 1 base. Germline V CDR1 and CDR2: SGHAT, FQNNGV.

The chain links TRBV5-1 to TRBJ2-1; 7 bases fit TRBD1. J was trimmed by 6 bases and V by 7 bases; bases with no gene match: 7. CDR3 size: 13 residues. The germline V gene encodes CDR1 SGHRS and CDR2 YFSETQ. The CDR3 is CASGDRARNEQFF. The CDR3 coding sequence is TGCGCCAGCGGTGACAGGGCACGCAATGAGCAGTTCTTC.

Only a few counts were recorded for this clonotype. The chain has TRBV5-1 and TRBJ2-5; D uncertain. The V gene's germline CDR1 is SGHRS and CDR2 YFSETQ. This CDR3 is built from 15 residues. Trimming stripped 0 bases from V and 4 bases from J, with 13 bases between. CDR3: CASSLAGSRLETQYF. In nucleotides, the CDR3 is TGCGCCAGCAGCTTGGCGGGTAGCCGGCTAGAGACCCAGTACTTC.

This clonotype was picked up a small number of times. The DNA for the CDR3 is TGCGCCAGCAGCCCAGAGGGGGGGAGGTCCTACAATGAGCAGTTCTTC. It translates to CASSPEGGRSYNEQFF. The chain links TRBV5-1 to TRBJ2-1; the D gene is possibly TRBD2 (7 bases). This CDR3 has 16 residues. Germline lookup yields CDR1 SGHRS and CDR2 YFSETQ. V gave up 4 bases and J gave up 1 base, with 15 bases separating them.

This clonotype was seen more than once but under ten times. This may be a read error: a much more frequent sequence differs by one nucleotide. CDR3 loop: CASSSGTGDEKRFF. CDR3 bases: TGCGCCAGCAGCTCCGGGACAGGGGATGAAAAACGGTTTTTT. V gene TRBV5-1 combines with J gene TRBJ1-4; TRBD1 agrees at 10 bases. The CDR3 is 14 residues long. Germline V gene lookup returns CDR1 SGHRS and CDR2 YFSETQ.

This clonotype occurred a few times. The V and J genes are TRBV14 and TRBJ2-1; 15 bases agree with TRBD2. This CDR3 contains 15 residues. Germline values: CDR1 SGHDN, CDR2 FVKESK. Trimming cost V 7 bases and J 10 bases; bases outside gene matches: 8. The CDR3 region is CASKSGTSGGLEQFF. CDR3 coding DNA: TGTGCCAGCAAAAGCGGGACTAGCGGGGGGCTAGAGCAGTTCTTC. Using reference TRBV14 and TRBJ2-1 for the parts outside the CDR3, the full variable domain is EAGVTQFPSHSVIEKGQTVTLRCDPISGHDNLYWYRRVMGKEIKFLLHFVKESKQDESGMPNNRFLAERTGGTYSTLKVQPAELEDSGVYFCASKSGTSGGLEQFFGPGTRLTVL.

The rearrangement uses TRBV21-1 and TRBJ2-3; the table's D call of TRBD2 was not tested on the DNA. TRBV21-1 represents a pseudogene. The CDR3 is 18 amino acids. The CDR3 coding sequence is TGTGCCAGCAGCACCACGCCTACGAGCGGGAGAATCTCAGATACGCAGTATTTT. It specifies CASSTTPTSGRISDTQYF.

Written as DNA, the CDR3 is TGTGCCAGTAACAGGGTTCTGAACGAGCAGTACTTC. Amino acid sequence: CASNRVLNEQYF. The chain has TRBV6-1 and TRBJ2-7; possible D gene TRBD1, 6 bases. Germline CDR1 is MNHNS and CDR2 is SASEGT. Trimming took off 9 bases at V and 5 bases at J, with 14 bases between the two ends. This CDR3 region has 12 residues.

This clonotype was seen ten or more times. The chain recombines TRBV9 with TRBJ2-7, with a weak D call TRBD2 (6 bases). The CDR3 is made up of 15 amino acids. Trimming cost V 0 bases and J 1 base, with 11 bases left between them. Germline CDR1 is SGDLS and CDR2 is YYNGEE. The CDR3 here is CASSVDGGGSYEQYF. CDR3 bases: TGTGCCAGCAGCGTAGACGGGGGAGGATCCTACGAGCAGTACTTC.

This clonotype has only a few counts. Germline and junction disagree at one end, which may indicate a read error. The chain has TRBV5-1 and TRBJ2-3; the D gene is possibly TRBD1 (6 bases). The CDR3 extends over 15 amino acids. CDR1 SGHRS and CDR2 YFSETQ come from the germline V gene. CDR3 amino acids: CASRIQGKHTDMQYF. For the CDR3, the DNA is TGCGCCAGCAGGATACAGGGAAAACACACAGATATGCAGTATTTT.

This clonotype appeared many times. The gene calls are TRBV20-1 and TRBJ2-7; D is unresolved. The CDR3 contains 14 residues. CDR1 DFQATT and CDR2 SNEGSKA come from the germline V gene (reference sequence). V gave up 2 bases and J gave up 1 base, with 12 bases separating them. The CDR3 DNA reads TGCAGTGCTAGATATCAGGCTCAGTCCTACGAGCAGTACTTC. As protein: CSARYQAQSYEQYF.

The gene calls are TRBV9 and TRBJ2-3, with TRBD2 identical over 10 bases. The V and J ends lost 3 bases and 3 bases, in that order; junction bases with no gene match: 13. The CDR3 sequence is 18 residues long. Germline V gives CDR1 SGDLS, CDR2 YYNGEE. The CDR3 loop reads CASSARGGSGGATDTQYF. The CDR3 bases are TGTGCCAGCAGCGCCCGCGGGGGAAGCGGGGGGGCGACAGATACGCAGTATTTT.

CDR3 bases: TGTGCCATCAGTGAGCCCCGGACCTCTCCGGGGGAGACCCAGTTCTTC. Protein product: CAISEPRTSPGETQFF. V usage is TRBV10-3 and J usage is TRBJ2-1, with D possibly being TRBD2 (6 bases). The V end lost 2 bases, the J end lost 13 bases, and 24 bases lay between the germline ends. CDR3 size: 16 residues. Germline-derived CDR1 and CDR2 are ENHRY and SYGVKD.

CDR3 protein: CSAKLVDTDTQYF. The CDR3 nucleotides are TGCAGTGCTAAATTAGTGGACACAGATACGCAGTATTTT. V gene TRBV20-1 combines with J gene TRBJ2-3; no clear D gene. Trimming stripped 4 bases from V and 2 bases from J, with 10 bases between. There are 13 residues in the CDR3. In germline, CDR1 is DFQATT, CDR2 SNEGSKA (reference sequence).

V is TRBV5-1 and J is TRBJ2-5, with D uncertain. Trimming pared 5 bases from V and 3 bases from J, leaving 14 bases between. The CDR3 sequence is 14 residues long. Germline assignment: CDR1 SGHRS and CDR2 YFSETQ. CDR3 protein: CASRVPGVEETQYF. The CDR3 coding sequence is TGCGCCAGCAGGGTCCCTGGGGTCGAAGAGACCCAGTACTTC. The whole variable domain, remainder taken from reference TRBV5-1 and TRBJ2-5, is KAGVTQTPRYLIKTRGQQVTLSCSPISGHRSVSWYQQTPGQGLQFLFEYFSETQRNKGNFPGRFSGRQFSNSRSEMNVSTLELGDSALYLCASRVPGVEETQYFGPGTRLLVL.

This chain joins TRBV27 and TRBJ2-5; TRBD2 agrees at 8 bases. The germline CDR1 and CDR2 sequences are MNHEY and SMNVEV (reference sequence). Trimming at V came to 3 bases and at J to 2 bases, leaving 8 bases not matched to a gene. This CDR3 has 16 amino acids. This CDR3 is CASSLASGYTQETQYF. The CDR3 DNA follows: TGTGCCAGCAGTTTGGCTAGCGGGTATACTCAAGAGACCCAGTACTTC.

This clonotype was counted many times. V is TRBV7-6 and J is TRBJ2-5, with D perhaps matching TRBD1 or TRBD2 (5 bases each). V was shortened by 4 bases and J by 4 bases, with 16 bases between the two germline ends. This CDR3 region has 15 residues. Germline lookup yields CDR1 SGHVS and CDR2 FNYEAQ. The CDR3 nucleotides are TGTGCCAGCAGCTCCGGGACCCCGGGGCGAGAGACCCAGTACTTC. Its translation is CASSSGTPGRETQYF.

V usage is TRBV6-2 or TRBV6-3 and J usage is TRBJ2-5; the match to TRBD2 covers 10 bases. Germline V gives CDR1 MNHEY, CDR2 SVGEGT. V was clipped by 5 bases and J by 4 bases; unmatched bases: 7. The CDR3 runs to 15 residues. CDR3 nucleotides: TGTGCCAGCAGTATGTCGGGACTAGCGCCAGAGACCCAGTACTTC. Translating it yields CASSMSGLAPETQYF.

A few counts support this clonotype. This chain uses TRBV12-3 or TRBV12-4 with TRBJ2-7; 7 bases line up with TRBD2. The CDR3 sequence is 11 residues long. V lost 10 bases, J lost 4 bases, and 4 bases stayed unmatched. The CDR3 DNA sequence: TGTGCCACACGACTAGCTTACGAGCAGTACTTC. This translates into CATRLAYEQYF.

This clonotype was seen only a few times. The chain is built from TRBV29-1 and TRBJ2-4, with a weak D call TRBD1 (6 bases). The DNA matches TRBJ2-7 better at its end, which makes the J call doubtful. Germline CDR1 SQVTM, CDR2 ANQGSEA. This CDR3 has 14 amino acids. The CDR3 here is CSGLEGETGYEQYF. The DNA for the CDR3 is TGCAGCGGCCTAGAGGGGGAAACGGGCTACGAGCAGTACTTC.

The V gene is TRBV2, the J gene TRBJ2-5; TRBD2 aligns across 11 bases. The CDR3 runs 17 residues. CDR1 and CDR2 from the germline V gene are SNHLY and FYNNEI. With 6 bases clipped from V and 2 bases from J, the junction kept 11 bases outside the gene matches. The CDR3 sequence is CASRGAGTSGFQETQYF. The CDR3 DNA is TGTGCCAGCAGGGGGGCGGGGACTAGCGGATTTCAAGAGACCCAGTACTTC.

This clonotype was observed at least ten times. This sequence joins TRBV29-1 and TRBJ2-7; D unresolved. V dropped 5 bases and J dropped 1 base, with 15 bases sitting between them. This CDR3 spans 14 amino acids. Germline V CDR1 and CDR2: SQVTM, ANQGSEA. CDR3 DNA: TGCAGCGTTCTCTTCGGAGACGGATCCTACGAGCAGTACTTC. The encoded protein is CSVLFGDGSYEQYF.

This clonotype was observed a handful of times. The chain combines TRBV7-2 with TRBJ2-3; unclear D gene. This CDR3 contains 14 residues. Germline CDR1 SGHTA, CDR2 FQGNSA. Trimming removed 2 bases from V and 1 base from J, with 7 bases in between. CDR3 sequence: CASSLIRGTDTQYF. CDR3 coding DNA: TGTGCCAGCAGCTTAATAAGAGGCACAGATACGCAGTATTTT.

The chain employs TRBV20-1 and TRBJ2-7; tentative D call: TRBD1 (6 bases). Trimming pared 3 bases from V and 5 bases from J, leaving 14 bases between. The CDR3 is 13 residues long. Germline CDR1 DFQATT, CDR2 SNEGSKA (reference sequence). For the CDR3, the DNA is TGCAGTGCTAGTTTAACAGGGCTGCACGAGCAGTACTTC. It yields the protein CSASLTGLHEQYF.

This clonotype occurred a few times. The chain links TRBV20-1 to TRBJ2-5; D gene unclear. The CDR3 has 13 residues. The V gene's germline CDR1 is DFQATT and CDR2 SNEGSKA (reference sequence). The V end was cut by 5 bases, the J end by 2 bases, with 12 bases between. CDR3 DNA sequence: TGCAGTGCTCCCTCGGAACGACAAGAGACCCAGTACTTC. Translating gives CSAPSERQETQYF.

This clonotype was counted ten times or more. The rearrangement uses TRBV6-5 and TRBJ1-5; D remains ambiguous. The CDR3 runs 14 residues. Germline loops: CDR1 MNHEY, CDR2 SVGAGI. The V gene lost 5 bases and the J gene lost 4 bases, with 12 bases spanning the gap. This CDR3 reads CASSPGRKNQPQHF. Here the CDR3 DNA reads TGTGCCAGCAGTCCCGGACGGAAGAATCAGCCCCAGCATTTT.